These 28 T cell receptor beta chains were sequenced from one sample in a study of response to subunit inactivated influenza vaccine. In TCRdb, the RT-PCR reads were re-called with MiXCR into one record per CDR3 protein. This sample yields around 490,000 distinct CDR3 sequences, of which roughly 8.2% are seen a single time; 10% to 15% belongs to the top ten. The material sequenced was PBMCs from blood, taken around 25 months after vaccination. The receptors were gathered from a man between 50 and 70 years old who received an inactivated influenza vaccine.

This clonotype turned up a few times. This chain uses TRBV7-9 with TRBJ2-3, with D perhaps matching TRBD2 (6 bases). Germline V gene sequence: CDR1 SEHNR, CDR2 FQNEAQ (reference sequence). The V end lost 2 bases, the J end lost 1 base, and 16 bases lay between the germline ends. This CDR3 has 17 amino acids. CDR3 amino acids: CASSLTVLGSGTDTQYF. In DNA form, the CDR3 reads TGTGCCAGCAGCTTAACCGTCCTCGGGAGCGGCACAGATACGCAGTATTTT.

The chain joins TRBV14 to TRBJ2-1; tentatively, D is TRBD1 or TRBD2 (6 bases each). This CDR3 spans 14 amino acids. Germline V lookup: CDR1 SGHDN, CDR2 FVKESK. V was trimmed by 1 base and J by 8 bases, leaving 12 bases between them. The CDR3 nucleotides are TGTGCCAGCAGCCAAGTTTCGGGGGCTGATGAGCAGTTCTTC. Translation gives CASSQVSGADEQFF.

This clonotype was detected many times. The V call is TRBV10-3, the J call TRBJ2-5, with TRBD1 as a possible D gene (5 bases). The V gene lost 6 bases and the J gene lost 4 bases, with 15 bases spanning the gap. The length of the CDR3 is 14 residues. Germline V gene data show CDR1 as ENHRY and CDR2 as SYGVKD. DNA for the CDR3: TGTGCCATCAGAGACCAGGGAAAAGGAGAGACCCAGTACTTC. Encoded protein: CAIRDQGKGETQYF.

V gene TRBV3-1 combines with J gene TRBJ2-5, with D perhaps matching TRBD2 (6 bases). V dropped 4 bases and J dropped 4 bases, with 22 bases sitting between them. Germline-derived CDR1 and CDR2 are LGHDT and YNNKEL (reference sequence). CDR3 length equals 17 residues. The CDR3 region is CASSPRGGALIRETQYF. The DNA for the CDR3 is TGTGCCAGCAGCCCCCGCGGCGGGGCCCTTATAAGAGAGACCCAGTACTTC.

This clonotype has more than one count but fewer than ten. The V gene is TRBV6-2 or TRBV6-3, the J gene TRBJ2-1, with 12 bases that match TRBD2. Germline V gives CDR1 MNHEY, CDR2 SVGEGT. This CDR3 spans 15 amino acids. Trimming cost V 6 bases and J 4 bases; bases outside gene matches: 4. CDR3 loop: CASRRTSGAYNEQFF. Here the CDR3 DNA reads TGTGCCAGCAGAAGGACTAGCGGGGCGTACAATGAGCAGTTCTTC.

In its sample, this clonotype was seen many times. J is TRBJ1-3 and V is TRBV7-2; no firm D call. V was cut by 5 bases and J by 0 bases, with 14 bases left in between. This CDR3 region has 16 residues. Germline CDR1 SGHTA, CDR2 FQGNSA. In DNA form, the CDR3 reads TGTGCCAGCAGCCCAGGAACGGCAAGCTCTGGAAACACCATATATTTT. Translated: CASSPGTASSGNTIYF.

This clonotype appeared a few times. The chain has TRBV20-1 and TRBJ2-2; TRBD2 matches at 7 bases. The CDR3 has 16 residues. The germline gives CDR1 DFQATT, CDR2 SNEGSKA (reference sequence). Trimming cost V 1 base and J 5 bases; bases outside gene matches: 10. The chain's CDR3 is CSARGVGGVATGELFF. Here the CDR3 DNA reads TGCAGTGCTAGAGGGGTGGGGGGGGTAGCGACCGGGGAGCTGTTTTTT.

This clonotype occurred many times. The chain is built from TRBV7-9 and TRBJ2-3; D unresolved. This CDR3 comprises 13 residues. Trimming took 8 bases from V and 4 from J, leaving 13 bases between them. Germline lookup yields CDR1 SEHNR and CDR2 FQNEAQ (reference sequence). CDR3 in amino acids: CASARVPSDTQYF. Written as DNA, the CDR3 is TGTGCCAGCGCCCGAGTTCCCTCAGATACGCAGTATTTT.

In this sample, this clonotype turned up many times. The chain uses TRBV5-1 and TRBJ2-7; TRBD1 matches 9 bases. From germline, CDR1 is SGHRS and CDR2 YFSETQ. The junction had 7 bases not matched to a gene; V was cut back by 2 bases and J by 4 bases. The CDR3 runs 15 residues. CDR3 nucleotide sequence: TGCGCCAGCAGCTTCACACAGGGGGCAGTTTACGAGCAGTACTTC. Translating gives CASSFTQGAVYEQYF.

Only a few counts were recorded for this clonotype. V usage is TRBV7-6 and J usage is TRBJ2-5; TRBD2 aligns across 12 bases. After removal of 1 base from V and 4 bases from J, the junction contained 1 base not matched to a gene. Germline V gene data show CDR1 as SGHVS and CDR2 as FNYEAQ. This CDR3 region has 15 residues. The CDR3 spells CASSLEGLAGETQYF. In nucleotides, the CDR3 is TGTGCCAGCAGCTTAGAGGGACTAGCGGGAGAGACCCAGTACTTC.

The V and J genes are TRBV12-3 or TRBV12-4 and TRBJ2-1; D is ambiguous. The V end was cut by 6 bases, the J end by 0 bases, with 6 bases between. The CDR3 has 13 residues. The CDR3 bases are TGTGCCAGCAGGACCACCTCCTACAATGAGCAGTTCTTC. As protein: CASRTTSYNEQFF.

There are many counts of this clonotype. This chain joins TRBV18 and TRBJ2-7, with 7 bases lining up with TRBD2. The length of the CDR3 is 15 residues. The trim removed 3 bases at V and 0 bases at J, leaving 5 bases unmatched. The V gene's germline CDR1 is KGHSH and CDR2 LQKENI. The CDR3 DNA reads TGTGCCAGCTCACCCCTAGCGGAGATCTCCTACGAGCAGTACTTC. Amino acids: CASSPLAEISYEQYF. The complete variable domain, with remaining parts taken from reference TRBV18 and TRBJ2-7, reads NAGVMQNPRHLVRRRGQEARLRCSPMKGHSHVYWYRQLPEEGLKFMVYLQKENIIDESGMPKERFSAEFPKEGPSILRIQQVVRGDSAAYFCASSPLAEISYEQYFGPGTRLTVT.

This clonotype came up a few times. Here the CDR3 reads CASSPGPQYNEQFF. The CDR3 DNA reads TGTGCCAGTTCTCCGGGACCACAATACAATGAGCAGTTCTTC. The V and J genes are TRBV19 and TRBJ2-1; D could derive from TRBD1 or TRBD2 (5 bases each). Trimming cost V 8 bases and J 4 bases, with 15 bases left between them. The germline CDR1 and CDR2 sequences are LNHDA and SQIVND (reference sequence). The CDR3 covers 14 residues.

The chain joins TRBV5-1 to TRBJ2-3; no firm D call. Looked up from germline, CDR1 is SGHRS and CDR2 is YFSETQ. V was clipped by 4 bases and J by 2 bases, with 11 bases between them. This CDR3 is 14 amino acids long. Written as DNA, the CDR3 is TGCGCCAGCAGCCTGACTCCGAACACAGATACGCAGTATTTT. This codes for CASSLTPNTDTQYF. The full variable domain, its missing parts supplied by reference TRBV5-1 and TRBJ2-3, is KAGVTQTPRYLIKTRGQQVTLSCSPISGHRSVSWYQQTPGQGLQFLFEYFSETQRNKGNFPGRFSGRQFSNSRSEMNVSTLELGDSALYLCASSLTPNTDTQYFGPGTRLTVL.

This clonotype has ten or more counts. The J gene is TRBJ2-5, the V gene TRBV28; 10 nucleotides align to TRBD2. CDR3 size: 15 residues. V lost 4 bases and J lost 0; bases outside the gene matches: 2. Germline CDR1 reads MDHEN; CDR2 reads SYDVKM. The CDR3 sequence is CASSYGLADQETQYF. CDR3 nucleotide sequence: TGTGCCAGCAGTTATGGACTAGCGGACCAAGAGACCCAGTACTTC.

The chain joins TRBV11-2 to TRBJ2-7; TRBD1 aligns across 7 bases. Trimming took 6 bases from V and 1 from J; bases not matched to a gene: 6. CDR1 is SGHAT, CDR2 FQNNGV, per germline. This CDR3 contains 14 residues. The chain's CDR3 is CASSRNRGSYEQYF. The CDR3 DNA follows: TGTGCCAGCAGTCGAAACAGGGGATCCTACGAGCAGTACTTC.

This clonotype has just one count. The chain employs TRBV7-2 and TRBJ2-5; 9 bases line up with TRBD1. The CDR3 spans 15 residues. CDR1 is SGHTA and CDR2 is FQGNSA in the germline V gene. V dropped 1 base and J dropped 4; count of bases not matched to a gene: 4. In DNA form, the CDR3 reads TGTGCCAGCAGCTTAGAACAGGGGGCAGGAGAGACCCAGTACTTC. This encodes CASSLEQGAGETQYF.

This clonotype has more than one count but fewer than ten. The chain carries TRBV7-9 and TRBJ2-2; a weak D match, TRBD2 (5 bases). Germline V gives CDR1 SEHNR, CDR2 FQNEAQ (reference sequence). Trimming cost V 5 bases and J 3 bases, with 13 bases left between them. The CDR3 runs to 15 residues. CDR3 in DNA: TGTGCCAGCAGCGACGGCAGTAGCGACACCGGGGAGCTGTTTTTT. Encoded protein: CASSDGSSDTGELFF.

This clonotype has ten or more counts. CDR3 sequence: CSVQGGGYGYTF. In DNA form, the CDR3 reads TGCAGCGTTCAGGGGGGTGGCTATGGCTACACCTTC. The chain combines TRBV29-1 with TRBJ1-2, with 7 bases that match TRBD1. Germline V gene data show CDR1 as SQVTM and CDR2 as ANQGSEA. V lost 5 bases and J lost 4; bases outside the gene matches: 4. This CDR3 spans 12 amino acids.

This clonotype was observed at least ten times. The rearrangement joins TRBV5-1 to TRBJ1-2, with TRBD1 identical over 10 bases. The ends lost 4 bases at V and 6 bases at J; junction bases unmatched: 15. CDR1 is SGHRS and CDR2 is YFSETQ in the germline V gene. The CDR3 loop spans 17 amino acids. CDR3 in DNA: TGCGCCAGCAGCCCCCCCCCGTCCGGGACAGGGGTAGATGGCTACACCTTC. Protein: CASSPPPSGTGVDGYTF.

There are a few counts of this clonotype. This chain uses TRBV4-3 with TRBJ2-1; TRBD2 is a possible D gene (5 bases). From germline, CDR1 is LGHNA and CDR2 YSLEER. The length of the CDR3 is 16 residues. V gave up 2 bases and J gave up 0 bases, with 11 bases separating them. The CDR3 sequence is CASSQLLVFSYNEQFF. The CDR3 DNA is TGCGCCAGCAGCCAACTACTAGTGTTCTCCTACAATGAGCAGTTCTTC.

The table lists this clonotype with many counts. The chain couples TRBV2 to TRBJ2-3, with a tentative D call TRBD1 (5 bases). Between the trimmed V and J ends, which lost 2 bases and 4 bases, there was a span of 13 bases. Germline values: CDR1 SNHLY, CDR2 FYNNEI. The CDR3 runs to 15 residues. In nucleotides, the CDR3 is TGTGCCAGCAGTGAACAGGGCAGCCCCGCAGATACGCAGTATTTT. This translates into CASSEQGSPADTQYF.

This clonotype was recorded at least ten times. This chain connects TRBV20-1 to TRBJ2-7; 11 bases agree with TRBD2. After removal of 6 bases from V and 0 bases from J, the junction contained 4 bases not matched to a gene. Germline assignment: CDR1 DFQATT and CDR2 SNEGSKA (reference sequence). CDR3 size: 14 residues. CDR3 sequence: CSARTSGSSYEQYF. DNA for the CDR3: TGCAGTGCAAGGACTAGCGGGTCCTCCTACGAGCAGTACTTC.

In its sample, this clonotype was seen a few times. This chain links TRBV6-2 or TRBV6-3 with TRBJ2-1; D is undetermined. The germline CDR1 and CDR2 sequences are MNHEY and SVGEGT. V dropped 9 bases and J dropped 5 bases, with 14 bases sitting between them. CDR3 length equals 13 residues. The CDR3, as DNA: TGTGCCAGTGAGCATTTCGGAGACAATGAGCAGTTCTTC. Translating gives CASEHFGDNEQFF.

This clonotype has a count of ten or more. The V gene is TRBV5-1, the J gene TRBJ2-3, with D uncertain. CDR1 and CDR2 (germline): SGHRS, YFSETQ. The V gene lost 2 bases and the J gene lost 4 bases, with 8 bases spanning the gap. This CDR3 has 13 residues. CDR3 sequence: CASSFIVPDTQYF. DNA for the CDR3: TGCGCCAGCAGCTTTATTGTCCCAGATACGCAGTATTTT.

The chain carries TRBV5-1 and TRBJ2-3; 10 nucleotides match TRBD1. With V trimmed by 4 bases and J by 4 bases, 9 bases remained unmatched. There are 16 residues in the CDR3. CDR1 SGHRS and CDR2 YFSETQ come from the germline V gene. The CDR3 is CASSRRGQGLPDTQYF. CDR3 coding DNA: TGCGCCAGCAGCCGCCGGGGACAGGGGCTTCCAGATACGCAGTATTTT.

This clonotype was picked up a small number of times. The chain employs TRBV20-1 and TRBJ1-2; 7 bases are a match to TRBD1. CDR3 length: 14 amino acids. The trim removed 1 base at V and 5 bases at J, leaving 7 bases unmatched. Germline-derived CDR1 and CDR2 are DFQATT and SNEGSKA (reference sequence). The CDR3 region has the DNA TGCAGTGCTAGAGTCCTAGGGGGCGGTTATGGCTACACCTTC. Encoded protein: CSARVLGGGYGYTF.

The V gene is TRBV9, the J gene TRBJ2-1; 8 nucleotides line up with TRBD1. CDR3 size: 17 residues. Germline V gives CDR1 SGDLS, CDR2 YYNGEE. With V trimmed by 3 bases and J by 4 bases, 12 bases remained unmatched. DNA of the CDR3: TGTGCCAGCAGCGGAATACCCGGACAGGGCGCTTACAATGAGCAGTTCTTC. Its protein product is CASSGIPGQGAYNEQFF.